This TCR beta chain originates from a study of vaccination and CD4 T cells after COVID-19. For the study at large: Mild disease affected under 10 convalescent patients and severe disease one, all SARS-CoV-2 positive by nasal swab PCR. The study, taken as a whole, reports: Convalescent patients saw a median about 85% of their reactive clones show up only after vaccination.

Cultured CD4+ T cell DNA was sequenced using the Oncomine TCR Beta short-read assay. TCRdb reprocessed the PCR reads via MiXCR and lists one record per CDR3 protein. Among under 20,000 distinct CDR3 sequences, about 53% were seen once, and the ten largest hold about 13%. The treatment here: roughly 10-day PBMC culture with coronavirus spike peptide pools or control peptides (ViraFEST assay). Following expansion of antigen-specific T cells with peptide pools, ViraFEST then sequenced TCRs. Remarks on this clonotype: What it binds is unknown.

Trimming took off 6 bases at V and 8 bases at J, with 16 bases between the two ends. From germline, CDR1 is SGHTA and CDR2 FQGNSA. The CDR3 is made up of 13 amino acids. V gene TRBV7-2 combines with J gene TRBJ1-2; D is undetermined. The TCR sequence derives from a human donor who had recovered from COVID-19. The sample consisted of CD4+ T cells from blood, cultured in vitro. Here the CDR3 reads CASSPGNPGGYTF. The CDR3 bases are TGTGCCAGCAGTCCCGGGAACCCTGGGGGCTACACCTTC.